The 22 T cell receptor beta chains presented below share a single source sample, sequenced in a study of blood T cell repertoires in COVID-19. Clones were read by immunoSEQ multiplex PCR, and TCRdb kept only the in-frame ones, dropping some. The profile shows some 100,000 clones, about 87% of them singletons. The sequenced sample was peripheral blood. The receptors were sampled from a human donor in a cohort sampled during active COVID-19.

The chain combines TRBV11-2 with TRBJ2-3; 7 bases align to TRBD2. The trim removed 3 bases at V and 1 base at J, leaving 10 bases unmatched. The CDR3 contains 17 residues. Germline CDR1 is SGHAT and CDR2 is FQNNGV. This chain's CDR3 is CASSLNGRAGGTDTQYF. The DNA of the CDR3 is TGTGCCAGCAGCTTGAACGGTCGGGCGGGGGGCACAGATACGCAGTATTTT.

The chain is built from TRBV6-2 or TRBV6-3 and TRBJ1-2; 8 nucleotides agree with TRBD1. CDR1 is MNHEY, CDR2 SVGEGT, per germline. CDR3 length: 14 residues. Germline trimming cut 4 bases from V and 4 bases from J; bases unmatched to any gene: 5. The CDR3 reads CASSLGQVIYGYTF. The DNA of the CDR3 is TGTGCCAGCAGTTTGGGACAGGTTATCTATGGCTACACCTTC.

The J gene is TRBJ2-1, the V gene TRBV5-1, with TRBD2 identical over 13 bases. V was pared by 4 bases and J by 10 bases, with 8 bases of the junction left unmatched. The germline V gene has CDR1 SGHRS and CDR2 YFSETQ. The length of the CDR3 is 15 residues. The CDR3 is CASSPRTSGSWEQFF. CDR3 coding DNA: TGCGCCAGCAGCCCCCGGACTAGCGGGAGTTGGGAGCAGTTCTTC.

V usage is TRBV29-1 and J usage is TRBJ2-3; D remains unclear. The V gene's germline CDR1 is SQVTM and CDR2 ANQGSEA. This CDR3 has 13 amino acids. Between the trimmed V and J ends, which lost 6 bases and 2 bases, there was a span of 12 bases. CDR3 in amino acids: CSVAPKYTDTQYF. CDR3 nucleotides: TGCAGCGTGGCACCAAAGTACACAGATACGCAGTATTTT.

The gene calls are TRBV12-5 and TRBJ2-7; a weak D match, TRBD2 (5 bases). The V end lost 0 bases, the J end lost 0 bases, and 18 bases lay between the germline ends. Germline V gives CDR1 LGHNT, CDR2 FRNRAP. The CDR3 has 18 amino acids. The CDR3 coding sequence is TGTGCTAGTGGTTTGGTACGGGGTGGGGTTTCAAGCTCCTACGAGCAGTACTTC. Its protein is CASGLVRGGVSSSYEQYF.

The chain is built from TRBV3-1 (or the pseudogene TRBV3-2) and TRBJ2-1; 7 nucleotides agree with TRBD2. This CDR3 spans 15 amino acids. Trimming at V came to 0 bases and at J to 4 bases, leaving 3 bases not matched to a gene. Germline CDR1 and CDR2: LGHDT and YNNKEL (reference sequence). CDR3 bases: TGTGCCAGCAGCCAAGAGTTGGGGGGGTACAATGAGCAGTTCTTC. Translating it yields CASSQELGGYNEQFF.

This clone was recorded once. J is TRBJ1-1 and V is TRBV29-1, with 11 bases fitting TRBD1. The CDR3 is 14 residues long. V shed 7 bases and J 4 bases; nucleotides not matched to a gene: 8. CDR1 and CDR2 from the germline V gene are SQVTM and ANQGSEA. Here the CDR3 DNA reads TGCAGCGCCCCGGGACAGGGGGTAGGCACTGAAGCTTTCTTT. This gives the protein CSAPGQGVGTEAFF.

This clone has just one count. The genes are TRBV4-1 and TRBJ2-1, with TRBD2 identical over 10 bases. J lost 2 bases, V lost 5 bases, and 6 bases had no gene match. Looked up from germline, CDR1 is MGHRA and CDR2 is YSYEKL. The CDR3 loop spans 16 amino acids. The DNA for the CDR3 is TGCGCCAGCAGCGTACTAGCGGGACCTACCTACAATGAGCAGTTCTTC. Translation: CASSVLAGPTYNEQFF.

V and J are TRBV5-1 and TRBJ2-7; TRBD1 matches at 8 bases. Germline V gene sequence: CDR1 SGHRS, CDR2 YFSETQ. The CDR3 sequence is 14 residues long. The junction had 3 bases not matched to a gene; V was cut back by 2 bases and J by 2 bases. This chain's CDR3 is CASSFQGAAYEQYF. The CDR3 DNA reads as TGCGCCAGCAGCTTCCAGGGGGCGGCCTACGAGCAGTACTTC.

This clone has only one observation. The gene calls are TRBV9 and TRBJ2-1; 11 bases are shared with TRBD2. CDR3 size: 21 residues. With V trimmed by 3 bases and J by 0 bases, 17 bases remained unmatched. The germline gives CDR1 SGDLS, CDR2 YYNGEE. The CDR3: CASSAKRGVASGGSSYNEQFF. CDR3 nucleotide sequence: TGTGCCAGCAGCGCGAAAAGAGGGGTGGCTAGCGGGGGGAGCTCCTACAATGAGCAGTTCTTC. Using reference TRBV9 and TRBJ2-1 for the parts outside the CDR3, the full variable domain is DSGVTQTPKHLITATGQRVTLRCSPRSGDLSVYWYQQSLDQGLQFLIQYYNGEERAKGNILERFSAQQFPDLHSELNLSSLELGDSALYFCASSAKRGVASGGSSYNEQFFGPGTRLTVL.

This rearrangement joins TRBV2 to TRBJ2-5; TRBD1 matches at 8 bases. J gave up 5 bases and V 6 bases, and 8 bases lay outside the gene matches. In germline, CDR1 is SNHLY, CDR2 FYNNEI. CDR3 length equals 14 residues. The CDR3 sequence: CASSGSRGRETQYF. The CDR3 DNA is TGTGCCAGCAGCGGTTCCAGGGGGCGGGAGACCCAGTACTTC.

The V call is TRBV28, the J call TRBJ2-7, with 7 positions matching TRBD2. The CDR3 sequence is 14 residues long. Germline loops: CDR1 MDHEN, CDR2 SYDVKM. V lost 8 bases to trimming and J lost 4 bases; unmatched junction nucleotides: 11. The CDR3 DNA reads TGTGCCAGCCGGGACGGGAGGAGTAGGTACGAGCAGTACTTC. Translated, it gives CASRDGRSRYEQYF.

CDR3 loop: CASSLGIGRGAFF. CDR3 coding DNA: TGTGCCAGCAGCTTAGGTATCGGCAGGGGTGCTTTCTTT. The V and J genes are TRBV7-2 and TRBJ1-1, with D maybe TRBD1 (6 bases). The V end was cut by 1 base, the J end by 11 bases, with 14 bases between. From germline, CDR1 is SGHTA and CDR2 FQGNSA. CDR3 length equals 13 residues.

The rearrangement uses TRBV5-6 and TRBJ1-4; 8 bases match TRBD1. V dropped 6 bases and J dropped 6; count of bases not matched to a gene: 4. The CDR3 is made up of 13 amino acids. Germline V gene sequence: CDR1 SGHDT, CDR2 YYEEEE. CDR3 in amino acids: CASMTGVDEKLFF. The CDR3 nucleotides are TGTGCCAGCATGACAGGGGTGGATGAAAAACTGTTTTTT.

The count of this clone is one. V gene TRBV1 combines with J gene TRBJ2-4; the table's TRBD2 call for D was not verified on the DNA. TRBV1 is a pseudogene locus. The CDR3 extends over 17 amino acids. The CDR3 loop reads CTSSPSRGRGAKNIQYF. CDR3 DNA: TGCACCAGCAGCCCTTCGAGGGGGAGGGGAGCCAAAAACATTCAGTACTTC.

The chain is built from TRBV28 and TRBJ2-3, with D maybe TRBD2 (6 bases). Germline CDR1 and CDR2: MDHEN and SYDVKM. V was shortened by 10 bases and J by 3 bases, with 17 bases between the two germline ends. The CDR3 consists of 14 residues. In nucleotides, the CDR3 is TGTGCCACCAATCTCGGGAGAAGTACAGATACGCAGTATTTT. Protein product: CATNLGRSTDTQYF. The complete variable domain, with remaining parts taken from reference TRBV28 and TRBJ2-3, reads DVKVTQSSRYLVKRTGEKVFLECVQDMDHENMFWYRQDPGLGLRLIYFSYDVKMKEKGDIPEGYSVSREKKERFSLILESASTNQTSMYLCATNLGRSTDTQYFGPGTRLTVL.

The chain joins TRBV18 to TRBJ1-6, with TRBD1 identical over 9 bases. The V segment lost 2 bases and the J segment 8 bases; nucleotides outside the gene matches: 4. The germline CDR1 and CDR2 sequences are KGHSH and LQKENI. This CDR3 is 15 amino acids long. Here the CDR3 reads CASSPGQGLHSPLHF. Written as DNA, the CDR3 is TGTGCCAGCTCACCAGGACAGGGGTTACATTCACCCCTCCACTTT. The complete variable domain, with remaining parts taken from reference TRBV18 and TRBJ1-6, reads NAGVMQNPRHLVRRRGQEARLRCSPMKGHSHVYWYRQLPEEGLKFMVYLQKENIIDESGMPKERFSAEFPKEGPSILRIQQVVRGDSAAYFCASSPGQGLHSPLHFGNGTRLTVT.

V is TRBV7-9 and J is TRBJ2-7; 9 bases agree with TRBD2. The CDR3 contains 15 residues. The junction had 8 bases not matched to a gene; V was cut back by 5 bases and J by 3 bases. CDR1 is SEHNR, CDR2 FQNEAQ, per germline (reference sequence). The CDR3 region has the DNA TGTGCCAGCAGCCCATCAGCGGGAGGAAACTACGAGCAGTACTTC. Protein sequence: CASSPSAGGNYEQYF. The full variable domain, in which reference TRBV7-9 and TRBJ2-7 provide the parts outside the CDR3, is DTGVSQNPRHKITKRGQNVTFRCDPISEHNRLYWYRQTLGQGPEFLTYFQNEAQLEKSRLLSDRFSAERPKGSFSTLEIQRTEQGDSAMYLCASSPSAGGNYEQYFGPGTRLTVT.

The chain couples TRBV10-2 to TRBJ1-1; the D is unclear. CDR1 and CDR2 from the germline V gene are WSHSY and SAAADI. This CDR3 is built from 11 residues. V lost 10 bases, J lost 1 base, and 7 bases lay in between. The CDR3 is CAIGRNTEAFF. For the CDR3, the DNA is TGCGCCATTGGTAGGAACACTGAAGCTTTCTTT.

Points on this clone: The same CDR3 is also encoded by other DNA sequences in this sample. The rearrangement joins TRBV5-1 to TRBJ1-2, with unresolved D. Germline CDR1 reads SGHRS; CDR2 reads YFSETQ. V lost 0 bases, J lost 2 bases, and 5 bases lay in between. The length of the CDR3 is 13 residues. Here the CDR3 reads CASSLGQNYGYTF. CDR3 nucleotides: TGCGCCAGCAGCTTGGGTCAGAACTATGGCTACACCTTC.

The chain has TRBV7-3 and TRBJ2-1, with 9 positions matching TRBD1. The CDR3 is made up of 16 amino acids. Trimming removed 2 bases from V and 3 bases from J; junction bases left unmatched: 5. Germline V CDR1 and CDR2: SGHTA, FQGTGA. The CDR3, as DNA: TGTGCCAGCAGCTTATACGGGACAGGGTACTACAATGAGCAGTTCTTC. Protein sequence: CASSLYGTGYYNEQFF.

This clone has only one observation. V is TRBV2 and J is TRBJ2-7; 12 bases align to TRBD2. This CDR3 has 14 amino acids. Per germline, CDR1 SNHLY and CDR2 FYNNEI. Losses at the gene ends were 6 bases for V and 4 bases for J; bases not matched to a gene: 4. The CDR3 spells CASSLTSGSYEQYF. DNA of the CDR3: TGTGCCAGCAGCTTGACTAGCGGGAGTTACGAGCAGTACTTC.